The clone carrying this T cell receptor (beta chain) was observed many times. This CDR3 is built from 12 residues. Looked up from germline, CDR1 is SNHLY and CDR2 is FYNNEI. V shed 5 bases and J shed 2 bases, with 7 bases lying between them. CDR3 and TCR beta VDJ profiling relied on a genomic DNA template. Via MiXCR, TCRdb re-called the reads, giving one row per CDR3 protein. The table includes about 210,000 distinct CDR3 sequences, roughly 35% detected once. The data were obtained in a study of CD8+CD57+ T cells in acquired aplastic anemia. The receptor's source is a human donor in good health, serving as a control. Sequenced material: sorted CD4+, CD8+, or CD8+CD57+ T cells (not recorded which) from PBMCs. The gene calls are TRBV2 and TRBJ2-7; D is uncertain. The CDR3 spells CASSQNAYEQYF. In nucleotides, the CDR3 is TGTGCCAGCAGTCAGAACGCCTACGAGCAGTACTTC. Variable domain in full (rest from reference TRBV2 and TRBJ2-7): EPEVTQTPSHQVTQMGQEVILRCVPISNHLYFYWYRQILGQKVEFLVSFYNNEISEKSEIFDDQFSVERPDGSNFTLKIRSTKLEDSAMYFCASSQNAYEQYFGPGTRLTVT.